These 21 T cell receptor beta chains were sequenced from one sample in a study of blood T cell repertoires in COVID-19. The data were produced by immunoSEQ multiplex PCR, yet TCRdb's version contains in-frame clones alone and is incomplete. Of more than 85,000 clones detected, about 85% appear once; the ten largest clones hold around 4%. The sample was peripheral blood. The receptors shown here come from a man aged 45-65 years with acute or convalescent COVID-19.

The rearrangement uses TRBV19 and TRBJ1-2; D is unresolved. The V and J ends lost 3 bases and 1 base respectively, with 6 bases between them. The CDR3 runs to 13 residues. Germline CDR1 LNHDA, CDR2 SQIVND (reference sequence). CDR3 region: CASSMRFNYGYTF. The CDR3 nucleotides read TGTGCCAGTAGTATGCGCTTTAACTATGGCTACACCTTC.

V and J are TRBV2 and TRBJ1-5; D is unclear. Trimming pared 8 bases from V and 0 bases from J, leaving 8 bases between. Germline-derived CDR1 and CDR2 are SNHLY and FYNNEI. The CDR3 is made up of 13 amino acids. CDR3 loop: CASGPYSNQPQHF. The CDR3 DNA follows: TGTGCCAGCGGTCCCTATAGCAATCAGCCCCAGCATTTT.

The chain is built from TRBV5-1 and TRBJ2-7; TRBD2 matches at 9 bases. Germline trimming cut 0 bases from V and 4 bases from J; bases unmatched to any gene: 8. The CDR3 extends over 16 amino acids. From germline, CDR1 is SGHRS and CDR2 YFSETQ. CDR3: CASSLEGSGSFYEQYF. The CDR3 DNA sequence: TGCGCCAGCAGCTTGGAAGGTAGCGGGAGTTTTTACGAGCAGTACTTC.

The chain combines TRBV6-4 with TRBJ1-1; possible D gene TRBD1, 6 bases. Germline values: CDR1 MRHNA, CDR2 SNTAGT. There are 13 residues in the CDR3. V lost 6 bases and J 1 base, leaving 9 bases between the germline ends. The CDR3 DNA reads TGTGCCAGCAGCTTACAGGGGAACACTGAAGCTTTCTTT. Encoded protein: CASSLQGNTEAFF.

The V gene is TRBV11-1, the J gene TRBJ2-5; 7 nucleotides match TRBD1. Germline lookup yields CDR1 SGHAT and CDR2 FQDESV (reference sequence). The trim removed 1 base at V and 1 base at J, leaving 6 bases unmatched. This CDR3 has 16 residues. The CDR3 DNA reads as TGTGCCAGCAGCTTAGGGACAGGACCTCCCCAAGAGACCCAGTACTTC. Translation: CASSLGTGPPQETQYF.

This clone was observed once. The chain joins TRBV19 to TRBJ2-7; D gene unclear. The CDR3 runs 13 residues. Trimming took 0 bases from V and 3 from J, leaving 6 bases between them. Germline V gene lookup returns CDR1 LNHDA and CDR2 SQIVND (reference sequence). CDR3 nucleotides: TGTGCCAGTAGTATAGATCTCTACTACGAGCAGTACTTC. It encodes CASSIDLYYEQYF.

This chain uses TRBV19 with TRBJ1-5; tentative D call: TRBD1 (6 bases). Trimming left V 5 bases short and J 3 bases short, with 14 bases between. Germline CDR1 and CDR2: LNHDA and SQIVND (reference sequence). This CDR3 comprises 15 residues. In nucleotides, the CDR3 is TGTGCCAGTAGTCCGGGGGGCTCTAACAATCAGCCCCAGCATTTT. Translated: CASSPGGSNNQPQHF.

The chain joins TRBV25-1 to TRBJ2-1; 8 bases are shared with TRBD1. The J segment lost 9 bases and the V segment lost 7 bases, leaving 5 bases of the junction unmatched. Germline-derived CDR1 and CDR2 are MGHDK and SYGVNS. The CDR3 has 12 residues. This chain's CDR3 is CASKTGDGEQFF. CDR3 nucleotides: TGTGCCAGCAAGACAGGGGACGGTGAGCAGTTCTTC.

This clone has a handful of counts. The gene calls are TRBV2 and TRBJ1-2, with 10 bases identical to TRBD1. Unmatched junction bases numbered 9, after V lost 9 bases and J lost 8 bases. This CDR3 spans 13 amino acids. In germline, CDR1 is SNHLY, CDR2 FYNNEI. DNA for the CDR3: TGTGCCAGAAGACAGGGGGCAGTAAAAGGCTACACCTTC. Amino acids: CARRQGAVKGYTF.

The V call is TRBV12-5, the J call TRBJ1-5; unclear D gene. The V end was cut by 7 bases, the J end by 10 bases, with 11 bases between. The CDR3 is made up of 11 amino acids. Germline values: CDR1 LGHNT, CDR2 FRNRAP. In DNA, the CDR3 is TGTGCTAGTGCAAATGTGGGCCCCCAGCATTTT. Translation: CASANVGPQHF.

This sequence joins TRBV7-2 and TRBJ2-7; TRBD2 agrees at 9 bases. CDR1 and CDR2 from the germline V gene are SGHTA and FQGNSA. This CDR3 spans 14 amino acids. With V trimmed by 6 bases and J by 2 bases, 5 bases remained unmatched. CDR3 nucleotide sequence: TGTGCCAGCAGTGGGACTAGCACCGCCTACGAGCAGTACTTC. Its translation is CASSGTSTAYEQYF.

The chain is built from TRBV6-5 and TRBJ2-7, with 8 bases that match TRBD1. Germline V gives CDR1 MNHEY, CDR2 SVGAGI. Trimming cost V 6 bases and J 3 bases; bases outside gene matches: 7. This CDR3 is 14 amino acids long. Here the CDR3 DNA reads TGTGCCAGCAGACCAGGGACAGGAAACTACGAGCAGTACTTC. Translated: CASRPGTGNYEQYF.

The chain recombines TRBV2 with TRBJ1-4; D remains unclear. Looked up from germline, CDR1 is SNHLY and CDR2 is FYNNEI. V gave up 7 bases and J gave up 8 bases, with 11 bases separating them. The CDR3 extends over 12 amino acids. The CDR3 region has the DNA TGTGCCAGCAAGTGGACTGGGGAAAAACTGTTTTTT. This encodes CASKWTGEKLFF.

This sequence joins TRBV25-1 and TRBJ1-5; the D is unclear. The V end lost 7 bases, the J end lost 2 bases, and 12 bases lay between the germline ends. This CDR3 comprises 14 residues. From germline, CDR1 is MGHDK and CDR2 SYGVNS. The CDR3 DNA sequence: TGTGCCAGCATCAAACAGAAGTGCAATCAGCCCCAGCATTTT. Translating it yields CASIKQKCNQPQHF.

The genes are TRBV4-1 and TRBJ2-3; D gene unclear. The CDR3 is made up of 13 amino acids. In germline, CDR1 is MGHRA, CDR2 YSYEKL. The germline V and J ends were trimmed by 1 base and 5 bases, with 7 bases remaining between them. In DNA form, the CDR3 reads TGCGCCAGCAGCCAAGCTGTAATAGATACGCAGTATTTT. As protein: CASSQAVIDTQYF.

V and J are TRBV20-1 and TRBJ2-5, with D tentatively TRBD1 (5 bases). The CDR3 length is 14 residues. The germline gives CDR1 DFQATT, CDR2 SNEGSKA (reference sequence). With 3 bases removed from V and 1 base from J, the gap between germline ends came to 12 bases. The CDR3 is CSASMGQSQETQYF. In DNA form, the CDR3 reads TGCAGTGCTAGTATGGGGCAGAGCCAAGAGACCCAGTACTTC.

The chain has TRBV7-2 and TRBJ2-1; 7 nucleotides agree with TRBD1. Looked up from germline, CDR1 is SGHTA and CDR2 is FQGNSA. The CDR3 has 14 amino acids. V shed 7 bases and J 10 bases; nucleotides not matched to a gene: 13. CDR3 in amino acids: CASTTGVRTREQFF. CDR3 coding DNA: TGTGCCAGCACCACAGGGGTCCGAACAAGGGAGCAGTTCTTC.

The V and J genes are TRBV6-6 and TRBJ1-2; a possible D gene is TRBD1 (6 bases). The CDR3 consists of 15 residues. The germline V gene has CDR1 MNHNY and CDR2 SVGAGI (reference sequence). Trimming shortened V by 2 bases and J by 2 bases, and 12 bases separated the two germline ends. The CDR3 DNA reads TGTGCCAGCAGTTACATAGGGACAAGCAACTATGGCTACACCTTC. It encodes CASSYIGTSNYGYTF.

The chain carries TRBV3-1 (or the pseudogene TRBV3-2) and TRBJ2-7, with unresolved D. V lost 1 base and J lost 1, with 2 bases in between. Germline CDR1 and CDR2: LGHDT and YNNKEL (reference sequence). The CDR3 runs 12 residues. CDR3 amino acids: CASSQASYEQYF. CDR3 bases: TGTGCCAGCAGCCAAGCTTCCTACGAGCAGTACTTC.

The CDR3 is CASSILRGSRSGANVLTF. The CDR3 DNA is TGTGCCAGTAGTATACTAAGGGGGTCACGCTCTGGGGCCAACGTCCTGACTTTC. The chain has TRBV19 and TRBJ2-6; D might be TRBD1 (6 bases). CDR1 and CDR2 from the germline V gene are LNHDA and SQIVND (reference sequence). This CDR3 has 18 amino acids. Trimming took 2 bases from V and 0 from J, leaving 14 bases between them.

The gene calls are TRBV12-5 and TRBJ2-3; D remains unclear. Germline V gene lookup returns CDR1 LGHNT and CDR2 FRNRAP. Deletions cut 6 bases from V and 4 bases from J, with 11 bases between. The CDR3 is made up of 13 amino acids. This CDR3 reads CASGGVLADTQYF. In DNA, the CDR3 is TGTGCTAGTGGGGGCGTTCTCGCAGATACGCAGTATTTT.